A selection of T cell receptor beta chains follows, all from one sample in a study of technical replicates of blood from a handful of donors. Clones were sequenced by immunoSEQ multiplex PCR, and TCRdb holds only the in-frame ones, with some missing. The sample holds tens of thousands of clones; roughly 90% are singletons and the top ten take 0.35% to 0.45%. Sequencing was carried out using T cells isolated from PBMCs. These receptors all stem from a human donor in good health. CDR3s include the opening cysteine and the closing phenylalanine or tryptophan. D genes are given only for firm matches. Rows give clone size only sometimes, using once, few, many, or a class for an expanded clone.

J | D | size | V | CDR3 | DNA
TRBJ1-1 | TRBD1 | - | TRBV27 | CASSLTGTDTEAFF | TGTGCCAGCAGTTTGACCGGGACAGACACTGAAGCTTTCTTT
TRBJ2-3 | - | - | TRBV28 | CASSIRGTAIVTQYF | TGTGCCAGCAGTATCCGCGGGACAGCGATTGTTACGCAGTATTTT
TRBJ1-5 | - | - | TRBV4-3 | CASSQERNSFNQPQHF | TGCGCCAGCAGCCAAGAAAGGAACAGCTTCAATCAGCCCCAGCATTTT
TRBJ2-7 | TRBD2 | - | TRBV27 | CASSITSGRFGYEQYF | TGTGCCAGCAGTATCACCAGCGGGAGGTTTGGGTACGAGCAGTACTTC
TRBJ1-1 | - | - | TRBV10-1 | CASRPDRLNTEAFF | TGCGCCAGCAGACCTGACAGACTGAACACTGAAGCTTTCTTT
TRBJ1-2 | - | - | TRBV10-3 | CAISGTDNNYGYTF | TGTGCCATCAGTGGGACAGATAATAACTATGGCTACACCTTC
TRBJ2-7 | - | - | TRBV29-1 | CSVDVGREQYF | TGCAGCGTTGATGTTGGGCGTGAGCAGTACTTC
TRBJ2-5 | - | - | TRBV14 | CASSQDTGQETQYF | TGTGCCAGCAGCCAAGATACAGGTCAAGAGACCCAGTACTTC
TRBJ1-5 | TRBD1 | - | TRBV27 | CASSAGQLNSNQPQHF | TGTGCCAGCAGTGCGGGACAGTTAAATAGCAATCAGCCCCAGCATTTT
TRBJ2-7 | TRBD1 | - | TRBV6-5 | CASSPDRVNEQYF | TGTGCCAGCAGTCCGGACAGGGTAAACGAGCAGTACTTC
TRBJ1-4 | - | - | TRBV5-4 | CASSLVGGRNEKLFF | TGTGCCAGCAGCTTGGTTGGGGGGAGGAATGAAAAACTGTTTTTT
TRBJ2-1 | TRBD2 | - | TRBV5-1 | CASSHQLAGAYNEQFF | TGCGCCAGCAGTCACCAACTAGCGGGAGCCTACAATGAGCAGTTCTTC
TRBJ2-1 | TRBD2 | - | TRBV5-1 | CASSLSGGLSSGDNEQFF | TGCGCCAGCAGCTTGTCAGGCGGTCTCTCTAGCGGGGACAATGAGCAGTTCTTC
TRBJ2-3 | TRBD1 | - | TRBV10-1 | CASSETIGTGTTDTQYF | TGCGCCAGCAGTGAGACCATCGGGACAGGTACCACAGATACGCAGTATTTT
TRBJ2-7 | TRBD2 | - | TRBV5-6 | CASRTAGGPYEQYF | TGTGCCAGCAGAACCGCGGGAGGGCCCTACGAGCAGTACTTC
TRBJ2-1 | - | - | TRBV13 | CASSLGGGSYNEQFF | TGTGCCAGCAGCTTAGGCGGGGGTTCCTACAATGAGCAGTTCTTC
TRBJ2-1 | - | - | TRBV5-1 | CASSLASREINEQFF | TGCGCCAGCAGCCTAGCGAGCCGGGAGATCAATGAGCAGTTCTTC
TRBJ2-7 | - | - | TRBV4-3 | CASSPSSYEQYF | TGCGCCAGCAGCCCCAGCTCCTACGAGCAGTACTTC
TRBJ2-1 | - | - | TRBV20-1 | CSVNTFYEQFF | TGCAGTGTCAACACCTTTTATGAGCAGTTCTTC
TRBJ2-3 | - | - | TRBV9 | CASNIDSTDTQYF | TGTGCCAGCAATATCGACTCCACAGATACGCAGTATTTT
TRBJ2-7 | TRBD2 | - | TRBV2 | CASSGSGVYEQYF | TGTGCCAGCAGTGGTAGCGGGGTCTACGAGCAGTACTTC
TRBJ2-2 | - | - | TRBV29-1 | CSVPDRYTGELFF | TGCAGCGTTCCGGACAGATACACCGGGGAGCTGTTTTTT
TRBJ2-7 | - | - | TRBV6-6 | CASSYAGDEQYF | TGTGCCAGCAGTTACGCAGGGGACGAGCAGTACTTC
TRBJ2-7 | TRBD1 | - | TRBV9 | CASSVGGQGFHEQYF | TGTGCCAGCAGCGTAGGGGGACAGGGGTTCCACGAGCAGTACTTC
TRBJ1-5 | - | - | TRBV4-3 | CASSQDLQGGNQPQHF | TGCGCCAGCAGCCAAGATCTACAGGGAGGCAATCAGCCCCAGCATTTT
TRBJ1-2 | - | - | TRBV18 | CASSPGSAANYGYTF | TGTGCCAGCTCACCGGGCTCAGCAGCTAACTATGGCTACACCTTC
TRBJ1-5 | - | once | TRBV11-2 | CASSEQGYGNQPQHF | TGTGCCAGCAGCGAACAGGGCTATGGCAATCAGCCCCAGCATTTT
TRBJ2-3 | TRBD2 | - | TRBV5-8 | CASRSGGTDTQYF | TGTGCCAGCAGAAGCGGGGGAACAGATACGCAGTATTTT
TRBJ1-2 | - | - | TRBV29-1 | CSVAAVGLSARGYTF | TGCAGCGTTGCTGCTGTGGGTTTGTCAGCGAGAGGCTACACCTTC
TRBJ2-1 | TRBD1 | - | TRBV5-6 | CASSGGTGRWGEQFF | TGTGCCAGCAGCGGCGGGACAGGGCGTTGGGGTGAGCAGTTCTTC
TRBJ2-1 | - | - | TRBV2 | CASSEGLYNEQFF | TGTGCCAGCAGTGAAGGACTGTACAATGAGCAGTTCTTC
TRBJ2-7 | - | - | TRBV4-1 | CASSQVGVAAYEQYF | TGCGCCAGCAGCCAAGTGGGGGTAGCGGCCTACGAGCAGTACTTC
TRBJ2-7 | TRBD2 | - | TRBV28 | CASRGVEGLAGAFYEQYF | TGTGCCAGCCGAGGAGTCGAGGGACTAGCGGGAGCCTTCTACGAGCAGTACTTC
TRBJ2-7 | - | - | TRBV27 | CASSLSAESVYEQYF | TGTGCCAGCAGTTTATCGGCGGAGTCCGTATACGAGCAGTACTTC
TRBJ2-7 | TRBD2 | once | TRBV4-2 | CASSQDLAGNYEQYF | TGTGCCAGCAGCCAAGATTTAGCGGGGAACTACGAGCAGTACTTC
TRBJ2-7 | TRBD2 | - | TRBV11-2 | CASSFLGSGGYEQYF | TGTGCCAGCAGCTTTTTAGGTAGCGGGGGCTACGAGCAGTACTTC
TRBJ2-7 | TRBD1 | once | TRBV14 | CASSKTGTVFQQYF | TGTGCCAGCAGCAAAACCGGGACAGTCTTTCAGCAGTACTTC
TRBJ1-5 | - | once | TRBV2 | CASSRSGEQPQHF | TGTGCCAGCAGTCGGAGCGGGGAACAGCCCCAGCATTTT
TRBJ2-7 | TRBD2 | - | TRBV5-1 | CASSLTGGSEQYF | TGCGCCAGCAGCTTGACCGGCGGGAGTGAGCAGTACTTC
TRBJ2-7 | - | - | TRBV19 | CASGEDSYEQYF | TGTGCCAGTGGGGAGGACTCCTACGAGCAGTACTTC
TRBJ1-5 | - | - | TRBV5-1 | CASSKLGYSNQPQHF | TGCGCCAGCAGTAAACTAGGATATAGCAATCAGCCCCAGCATTTT
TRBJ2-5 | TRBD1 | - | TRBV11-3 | CASSFGWGQQETQYF | TGTGCCAGCAGCTTTGGCTGGGGACAGCAAGAGACCCAGTACTTC
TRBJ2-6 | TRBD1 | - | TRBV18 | CASSLMSTGGGSGANVLTF | TGTGCCAGCTCACTTATGTCGACAGGGGGAGGCTCTGGGGCCAACGTCCTGACTTTC
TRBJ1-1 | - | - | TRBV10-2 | CASSEQGYTEAFF | TGCGCCAGCAGTGAACAGGGATACACTGAAGCTTTCTTT
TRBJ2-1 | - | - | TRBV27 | CASSKDWYEQFF | TGTGCCAGCAGCAAGGACTGGTATGAGCAGTTCTTC
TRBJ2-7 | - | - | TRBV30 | CAWRELDSYEQYF | TGTGCCTGGAGGGAGTTGGACTCCTACGAGCAGTACTTC
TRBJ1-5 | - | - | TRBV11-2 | CASSGPRGQPQHF | TGTGCCAGCAGCGGGCCTAGGGGTCAGCCCCAGCATTTT
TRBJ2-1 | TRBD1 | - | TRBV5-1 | CASVPRDRDNNEQFF | TGCGCCAGCGTCCCCCGGGACAGGGATAACAATGAGCAGTTCTTC
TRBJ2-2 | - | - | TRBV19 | CASSMGGSGELFF | TGTGCCAGTAGTATGGGGGGTTCCGGGGAGCTGTTTTTT
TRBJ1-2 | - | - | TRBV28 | CASTETGPNYGYTF | TGTGCCAGCACAGAAACAGGACCCAACTATGGCTACACCTTC
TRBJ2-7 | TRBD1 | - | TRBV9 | CASSDGQGVSNEQYF | TGTGCCAGCAGCGATGGACAGGGGGTGTCGAACGAGCAGTACTTC
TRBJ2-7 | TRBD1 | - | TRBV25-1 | CASSDQMTGTYEQYF | TGTGCCAGCAGTGACCAAATGACAGGGACCTACGAGCAGTACTTC
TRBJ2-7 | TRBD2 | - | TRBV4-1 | CASGEGTALSSYEQYF | TGCGCCAGCGGGGAGGGGACTGCACTCTCCTCCTACGAGCAGTACTTC
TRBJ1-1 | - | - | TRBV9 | CASSVGSVNTEAFF | TGTGCCAGCAGCGTAGGGAGCGTGAACACTGAAGCTTTCTTT
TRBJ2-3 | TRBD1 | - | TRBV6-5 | CASTPKGQVTDTQYF | TGTGCCAGCACCCCGAAGGGACAGGTCACAGATACGCAGTATTTT